This TCR beta chain was recorded in a study of cytomegalovirus exposure and HLA in healthy donors. General observations from the study: When analyzed later, the rates of TCR association showed variation by HLA locus, with DRB1 the most and HLA-C the fewest. Earlier analysis looked at TCR beta V segments, and most were productive about 90% or about 30% of the time.

This clone was counted once. Antigen: not known. PCR used 60 Vbeta primers and 13 Jbeta primers. The data were produced by immunoSEQ multiplex PCR, yet TCRdb's version contains in-frame clones alone and is incomplete. The data hold about 98,000 clones, with about four fifths observed a single time. From germline, CDR1 is MNHEY and CDR2 SMNVEV (reference sequence). This CDR3 has 16 residues. V shed 4 bases, J shed 7 bases, and the junction held 9 bases outside the gene matches. The receptor was isolated from a man between 18 and 29 years old in good health and CMV-seropositive. Sequenced sample: PBMCs. The gene calls are TRBV27 and TRBJ2-1; TRBD2 matches at 11 bases. CDR3 nucleotide sequence: TGTGCCAGCAGTTCCCCCCGACTAGCGGGGTGGAATGAGCAGTTCTTC. It translates to CASSSPRLAGWNEQFF.